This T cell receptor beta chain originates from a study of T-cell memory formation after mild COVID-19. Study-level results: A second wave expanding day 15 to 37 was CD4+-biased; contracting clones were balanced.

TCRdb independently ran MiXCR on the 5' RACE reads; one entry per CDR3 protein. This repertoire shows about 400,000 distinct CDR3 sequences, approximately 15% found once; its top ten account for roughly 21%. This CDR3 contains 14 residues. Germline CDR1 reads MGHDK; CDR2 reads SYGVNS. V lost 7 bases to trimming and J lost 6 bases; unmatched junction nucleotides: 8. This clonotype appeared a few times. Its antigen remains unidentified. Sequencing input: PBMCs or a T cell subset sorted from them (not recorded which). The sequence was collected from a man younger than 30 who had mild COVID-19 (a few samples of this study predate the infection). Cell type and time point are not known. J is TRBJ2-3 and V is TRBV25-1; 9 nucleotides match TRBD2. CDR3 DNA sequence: TGTGCCAGCACCCCTAGCGGGGCGAAGGATACGCAGTATTTT. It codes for CASTPSGAKDTQYF.